The 12 T cell receptor beta chains below come from one sample, sequenced in a study of blood T cell repertoires in COVID-19. The assay was immunoSEQ multiplex PCR, and TCRdb's table has in-frame clones only and misses some. The table shows over 200,000 clones, with around 80% occurring only once. The sample taken for sequencing was peripheral blood. All receptors come from a woman aged 80 or over with COVID-19, enrolled during active disease.

V and J are TRBV9 and TRBJ1-1, with a possible D match to TRBD1 (6 bases). The CDR3 is 15 amino acids. The germline gives CDR1 SGDLS, CDR2 YYNGEE. V gave up 0 bases and J gave up 3 bases, with 12 bases separating them. The CDR3 is CASSVGNRADTEAFF. CDR3 in DNA: TGTGCCAGCAGCGTAGGCAACAGGGCCGACACTGAAGCTTTCTTT.

This clone was counted only a few times. The chain joins TRBV5-1 to TRBJ1-1; 8 bases fit TRBD1. The V segment lost 0 bases and the J segment 7 bases; nucleotides outside the gene matches: 8. CDR1 is SGHRS, CDR2 YFSETQ, per germline. This CDR3 spans 15 amino acids. CDR3 bases: TGCGCCAGCAGCTTGGAACGGACAGGGAGGGATGAAGCTTTCTTT. Translated, it gives CASSLERTGRDEAFF.

The chain carries TRBV9 and TRBJ1-3; D is undetermined. Germline assignment: CDR1 SGDLS and CDR2 YYNGEE. The V and J ends lost 0 bases and 6 bases respectively, with 13 bases between them. This CDR3 is 15 amino acids long. This chain's CDR3 is CASSVDVGGPNTIYF. The CDR3 DNA sequence: TGTGCCAGCAGCGTAGATGTCGGCGGGCCAAACACCATATATTTT.

The chain is built from TRBV5-4 and TRBJ1-1; 9 nucleotides align to TRBD1. Germline V gene lookup returns CDR1 SGHNT and CDR2 YYREEE (reference sequence). This CDR3 is built from 14 residues. The V and J ends lost 2 bases and 1 base, in that order; junction bases with no gene match: 0. In DNA, the CDR3 is TGTGCCAGCAGCTTACAGGGGGCGAACACTGAAGCTTTCTTT. Residues: CASSLQGANTEAFF. Filled out from reference TRBV5-4 and TRBJ1-1, the complete variable domain reads ETGVTQSPTHLIKTRGQQVTLRCSSQSGHNTVSWYQQALGQGPQFIFQYYREEENGRGNFPPRFSGLQFPNYSSELNVNALELDDSALYLCASSLQGANTEAFFGQGTRLTVV.

This chain connects TRBV6-5 to TRBJ1-3; D might be TRBD1 (6 bases). CDR3 length equals 15 residues. The V and J ends lost 6 bases and 3 bases respectively, with 15 bases between them. In germline, CDR1 is MNHEY, CDR2 SVGAGI. In nucleotides, the CDR3 is TGTGCCAGCAGGGGCGGGGGGGGCGGTGGAAACACCATATATTTT. Translating gives CASRGGGGGGNTIYF.

This clone has just one count. This chain uses TRBV4-2 with TRBJ2-1; tentative D call: TRBD2 (7 bases). Trimming took 4 bases from V and 4 from J, leaving 17 bases between them. CDR3 length: 16 residues. The germline V gene has CDR1 LGHNA and CDR2 YNFKEQ. The CDR3 reads CASSPGTSGVYNEQFF. The CDR3 DNA follows: TGTGCCAGCAGCCCTGGGACAAGCGGGGTGTACAATGAGCAGTTCTTC.

The chain uses TRBV18 and TRBJ1-2; D gene uncertain. This CDR3 comprises 15 residues. Trimming removed 2 bases at V and 8 bases at J, with 18 bases between. Per the germline V gene, CDR1 is KGHSH and CDR2 is LQKENI. The CDR3 DNA reads TGTGCCAGCTCACCAGCGGAGCCCCACCTTCGGGGCTACACCTTC. Translated: CASSPAEPHLRGYTF.

CDR3 coding DNA: TGCGCCAGCAGCTCCTCAGGGCGGGAGACCCAGTACTTC. Translated, it gives CASSSSGRETQYF. The chain links TRBV5-1 to TRBJ2-5; D possibly corresponds to TRBD1 (5 bases). The CDR3 runs to 13 residues. The germline V gene encodes CDR1 SGHRS and CDR2 YFSETQ. Deletions cut 3 bases from V and 5 bases from J, with 11 bases between.

The chain joins TRBV14 to TRBJ2-7; 8 bases fit TRBD1. V gave up 4 bases and J gave up 6 bases; unmatched junction bases: 11. Germline-derived CDR1 and CDR2 are SGHDN and FVKESK. The CDR3 spans 15 residues. CDR3 nucleotides: TGTGCCAGCAGCCCTAAACAGGGGGGTATGACCGAGCAGTACTTC. Amino acids: CASSPKQGGMTEQYF. Full variable domain (missing parts from reference TRBV14 and TRBJ2-7): EAGVTQFPSHSVIEKGQTVTLRCDPISGHDNLYWYRRVMGKEIKFLLHFVKESKQDESGMPNNRFLAERTGGTYSTLKVQPAELEDSGVYFCASSPKQGGMTEQYFGPGTRLTVT.

The gene calls are TRBV11-2 and TRBJ1-1, with a tentative D call TRBD1 (5 bases). CDR1 and CDR2 from the germline V gene are SGHAT and FQNNGV. CDR3 length: 13 residues. With 5 bases removed from V and 3 bases from J, the gap between germline ends came to 10 bases. In DNA, the CDR3 is TGTGCCAGCAGCCGGCGGGGGGACACTGAAGCTTTCTTT. It yields the protein CASSRRGDTEAFF.

This chain joins TRBV5-1 and TRBJ2-5; TRBD2 aligns across 11 bases. The germline V gene encodes CDR1 SGHRS and CDR2 YFSETQ. The trim removed 4 bases at V and 1 base at J, leaving 12 bases unmatched. There are 18 residues in the CDR3. The CDR3 loop reads CASSPHKVAGGLQETQYF. Here the CDR3 DNA reads TGCGCCAGCAGCCCCCATAAAGTAGCGGGAGGGCTCCAAGAGACCCAGTACTTC.

This rearrangement joins TRBV11-3 to TRBJ2-1; tentatively, D is TRBD2 (7 bases). This CDR3 comprises 14 residues. The V and J ends lost 5 bases and 6 bases respectively, with 14 bases between them. The germline CDR1 and CDR2 sequences are SGHNT and YENEEA. The CDR3 region has the DNA TGTGCCAGCAGCAAACAGGGCGGGGGCAATGAGCAGTTCTTC. The encoded protein is CASSKQGGGNEQFF.